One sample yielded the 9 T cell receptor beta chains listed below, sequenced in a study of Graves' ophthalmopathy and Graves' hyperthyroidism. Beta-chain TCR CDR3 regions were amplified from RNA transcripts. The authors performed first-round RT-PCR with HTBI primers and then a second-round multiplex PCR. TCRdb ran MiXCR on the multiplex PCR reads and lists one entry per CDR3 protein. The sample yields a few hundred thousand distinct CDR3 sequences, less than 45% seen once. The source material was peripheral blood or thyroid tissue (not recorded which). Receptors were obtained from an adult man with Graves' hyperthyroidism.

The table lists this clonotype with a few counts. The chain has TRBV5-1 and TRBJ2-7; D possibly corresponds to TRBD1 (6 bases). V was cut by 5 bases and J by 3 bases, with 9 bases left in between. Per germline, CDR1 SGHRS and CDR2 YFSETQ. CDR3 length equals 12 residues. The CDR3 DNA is TGCGCCAGCAGTACGGGACACTACGAGCAGTACTTC. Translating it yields CASSTGHYEQYF.

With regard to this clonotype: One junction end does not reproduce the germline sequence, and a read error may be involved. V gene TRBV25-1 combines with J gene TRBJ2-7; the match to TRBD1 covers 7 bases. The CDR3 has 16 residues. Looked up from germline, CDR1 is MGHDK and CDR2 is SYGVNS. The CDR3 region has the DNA TGTGCCAGCAGTGCTAGAGACCGGGACAGACTCTACGAACAGTACTTC. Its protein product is CASSARDRDRLYEQYF.

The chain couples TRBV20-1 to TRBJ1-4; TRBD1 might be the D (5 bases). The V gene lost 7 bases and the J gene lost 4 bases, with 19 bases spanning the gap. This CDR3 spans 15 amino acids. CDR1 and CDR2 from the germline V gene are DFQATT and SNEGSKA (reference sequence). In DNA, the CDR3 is TGCAGTGTCGGAGGGGCCGGGATGATTAATGAAAAACTGTTTTTT. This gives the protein CSVGGAGMINEKLFF.

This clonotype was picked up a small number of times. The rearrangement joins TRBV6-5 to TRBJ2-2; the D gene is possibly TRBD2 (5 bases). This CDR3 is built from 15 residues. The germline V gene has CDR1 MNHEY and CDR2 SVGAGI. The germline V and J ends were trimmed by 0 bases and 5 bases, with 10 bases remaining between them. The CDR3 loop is CASSYSLQRTGELFF. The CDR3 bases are TGTGCCAGCAGTTACTCATTACAGCGGACCGGGGAGCTGTTTTTT.

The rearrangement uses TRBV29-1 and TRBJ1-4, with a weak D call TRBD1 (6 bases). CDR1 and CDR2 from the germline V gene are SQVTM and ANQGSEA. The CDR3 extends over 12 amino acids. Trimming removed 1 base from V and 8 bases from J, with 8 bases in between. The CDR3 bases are TGCAGCGTTGAAGCAGGGGACGAAAAACTGTTTTTT. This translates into CSVEAGDEKLFF.

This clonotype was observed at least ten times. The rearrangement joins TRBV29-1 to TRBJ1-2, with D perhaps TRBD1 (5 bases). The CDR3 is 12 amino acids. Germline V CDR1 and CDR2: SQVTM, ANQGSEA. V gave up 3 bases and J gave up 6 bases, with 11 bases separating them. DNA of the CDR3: TGCAGCGTTGATAGGGGTGGCAATGGCTACACCTTC. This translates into CSVDRGGNGYTF.

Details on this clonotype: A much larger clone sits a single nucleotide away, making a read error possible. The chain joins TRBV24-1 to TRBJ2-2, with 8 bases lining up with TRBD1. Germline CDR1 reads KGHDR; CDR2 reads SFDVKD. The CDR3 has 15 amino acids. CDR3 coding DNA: TGTGCCACCAGTGATCGACAGGGGAACACCGGGGTGCTGTTTTTT. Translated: CATSDRQGNTGVLFF.

Here the CDR3 DNA reads TGTGCCAGCAGCCTGGGGGCGGGAGGGCCCACAGATACGCAGTATTTT. Translated, it gives CASSLGAGGPTDTQYF. The J gene is TRBJ2-3, the V gene TRBV7-9; the match to TRBD2 covers 9 bases. There are 16 residues in the CDR3. The junction had 8 bases not matched to a gene; V was cut back by 5 bases and J by 2 bases. Germline V gives CDR1 SEHNR, CDR2 FQNEAQ (reference sequence).

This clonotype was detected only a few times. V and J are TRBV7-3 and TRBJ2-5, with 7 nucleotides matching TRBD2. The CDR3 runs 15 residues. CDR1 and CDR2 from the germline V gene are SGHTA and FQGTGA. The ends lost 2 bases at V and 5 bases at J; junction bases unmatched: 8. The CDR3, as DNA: TGTGCCAGCAGCTTATTTGCGGGAGTCGGGGAGACCCAGTACTTC. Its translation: CASSLFAGVGETQYF. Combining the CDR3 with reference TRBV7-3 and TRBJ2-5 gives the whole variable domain GAGVSQTPSNKVTEKGKYVELRCDPISGHTALYWYRQSLGQGPEFLIYFQGTGAADDSGLPNDRFFAVRPEGSVSTLKIQRTERGDSAVYLCASSLFAGVGETQYFGPGTRLLVL.